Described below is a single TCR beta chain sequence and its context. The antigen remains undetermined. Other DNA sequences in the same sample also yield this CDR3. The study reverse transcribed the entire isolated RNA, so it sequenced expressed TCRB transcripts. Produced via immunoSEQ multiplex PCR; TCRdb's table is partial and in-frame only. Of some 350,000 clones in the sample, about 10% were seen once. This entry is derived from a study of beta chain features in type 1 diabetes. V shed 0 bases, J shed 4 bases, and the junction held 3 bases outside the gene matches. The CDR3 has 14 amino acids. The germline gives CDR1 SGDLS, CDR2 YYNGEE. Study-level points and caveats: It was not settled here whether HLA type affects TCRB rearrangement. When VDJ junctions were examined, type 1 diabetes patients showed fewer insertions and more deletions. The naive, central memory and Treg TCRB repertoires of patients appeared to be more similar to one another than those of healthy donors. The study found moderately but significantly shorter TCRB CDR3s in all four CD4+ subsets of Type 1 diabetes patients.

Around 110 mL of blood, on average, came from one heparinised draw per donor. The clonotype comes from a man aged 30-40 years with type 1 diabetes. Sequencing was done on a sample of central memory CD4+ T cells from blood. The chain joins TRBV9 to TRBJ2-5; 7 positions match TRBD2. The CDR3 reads CASSVAGGGETQYF. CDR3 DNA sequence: TGTGCCAGCAGCGTAGCGGGAGGCGGAGAGACCCAGTACTTC.